The 32 T cell receptor beta chains listed next were all sequenced from one sample in a study of T cell responses to AZD1222 COVID-19 vaccine. Sequencing used immunoSEQ multiplex PCR; TCRdb keeps in-frame clones, though not all of them. The sample includes about 86,000 clones, roughly nine tenths seen only once; the top ten take about 2%. Here the sequenced sample was peripheral blood, taken on day 0 of AZD1222 vaccination. Receptors originate from an adult in good health.

The V call is TRBV5-1, the J call TRBJ2-5, with TRBD1 identical over 8 bases. CDR1 SGHRS and CDR2 YFSETQ come from the germline V gene. The CDR3 is 16 residues long. The V and J ends lost 3 bases and 4 bases, in that order; junction bases with no gene match: 11. The DNA of the CDR3 is TGCGCCAGCAGCTGGGGGGCAGGGGGCGGAGTAGAGACCCAGTACTTC. Protein sequence: CASSWGAGGGVETQYF.

Turning to this clone: Distinct nucleotide sequences in the sample also encode this CDR3. This chain uses TRBV19 with TRBJ1-1, with a possible D match to TRBD1 (5 bases). Between the trimmed V and J ends, which lost 6 bases and 1 base, there was a span of 9 bases. Germline assignment: CDR1 LNHDA and CDR2 SQIVND (reference sequence). The length of the CDR3 is 13 residues. The CDR3 loop reads CASSTGRNTEAFF. The CDR3 nucleotides read TGTGCCAGTAGCACGGGACGGAACACTGAAGCTTTCTTT.

The chain couples TRBV7-8 to TRBJ2-1; tentatively, D is TRBD2 (6 bases). CDR1 and CDR2 from the germline V gene are SGHVS and FQNEAQ. V lost 5 bases and J lost 7, with 12 bases in between. This CDR3 region has 13 residues. The CDR3 nucleotides read TGTGCCAGCAGCAAGACTAGTTTAAATGAGCAGTTCTTC. As protein: CASSKTSLNEQFF.

The rearrangement links TRBV14 to TRBJ2-7; TRBD1 agrees at 7 bases. CDR3 length equals 14 residues. The germline V gene has CDR1 SGHDN and CDR2 FVKESK. Trimming removed 4 bases from V and 2 bases from J; junction bases left unmatched: 5. CDR3 region: CASSRQGQTYEQYF. As DNA, the CDR3 is TGTGCCAGCAGCCGACAGGGACAAACCTACGAGCAGTACTTC.

As to this clone: One end of the junction is discordant with germline, which a read error may explain. The chain combines TRBV3-1 (or the pseudogene TRBV3-2) with TRBJ2-1, with D possibly being TRBD1 or TRBD2 (5 bases each). The CDR3 length is 18 residues. The germline gives CDR1 LGHDT, CDR2 YNNKEL (reference sequence). Written as DNA, the CDR3 is TGTGCCAGCAGCAAAGACCTGGACGGGGCCGCATCCTACAATGAGCAGTTCTTC. This sequence encodes CASSKDLDGAASYNEQFF.

This chain connects TRBV27 to TRBJ1-2; D remains unclear. Looked up from germline, CDR1 is MNHEY and CDR2 is SMNVEV (reference sequence). The CDR3 is 14 residues long. Between the trimmed V and J ends, which lost 7 bases and 3 bases, there was a span of 15 bases. The CDR3: CASTPQGRDYGYTF. DNA of the CDR3: TGTGCCAGCACTCCCCAAGGGAGGGACTATGGCTACACCTTC.

The chain employs TRBV3-1 (or the pseudogene TRBV3-2) and TRBJ2-7; D is tentatively TRBD1 or TRBD2 (5 bases each). Germline assignment: CDR1 LGHDT and CDR2 YNNKEL (reference sequence). V dropped 8 bases and J dropped 5 bases, with 7 bases sitting between them. This CDR3 contains 10 residues. The CDR3 reads CASGTHEQYF. The DNA for the CDR3 is TGTGCCAGCGGGACCCACGAGCAGTACTTC.

The rearrangement links TRBV2 to TRBJ2-7; TRBD2 matches at 8 bases. CDR1 is SNHLY and CDR2 is FYNNEI in the germline V gene. Trimming removed 7 bases from V and 3 bases from J; junction bases left unmatched: 8. This CDR3 is 14 amino acids long. The CDR3 sequence: CASTKTSVNYEQYF. Written as DNA, the CDR3 is TGTGCCAGCACTAAGACTAGCGTGAACTACGAGCAGTACTTC.

The chain links TRBV30 to TRBJ2-7, with 7 bases aligning to TRBD1. The CDR3 contains 14 residues. Germline CDR1 GTSNPN, CDR2 SVGIG (reference sequence). Trimming took 5 bases from V and 1 from J; bases not matched to a gene: 8. The CDR3 sequence is CAWSRDSLSYEQYF. CDR3 nucleotides: TGTGCCTGGTCCCGGGACAGCCTTTCCTACGAGCAGTACTTC.

This chain connects TRBV2 to TRBJ2-3; 8 bases line up with TRBD2. The V and J ends lost 8 bases and 3 bases, in that order; junction bases with no gene match: 13. Germline lookup yields CDR1 SNHLY and CDR2 FYNNEI. There are 16 residues in the CDR3. The CDR3 spells CASGEGLVMSTDTQYF. CDR3 coding DNA: TGTGCCAGCGGCGAGGGACTAGTGATGTCTACAGATACGCAGTATTTT.

This chain joins TRBV4-2 and TRBJ2-3, with D unresolved. Trimming cost V 7 bases and J 0 bases, with 8 bases left between them. The length of the CDR3 is 13 residues. Germline V CDR1 and CDR2: LGHNA, YNFKEQ. CDR3 DNA: TGTGCCAGCACCCCCCCTAGCACAGATACGCAGTATTTT. Residues: CASTPPSTDTQYF.

The rearrangement links TRBV2 to TRBJ2-7, with D tentatively TRBD2 (6 bases). Trimming removed 11 bases from V and 4 bases from J, with 15 bases in between. This CDR3 has 12 residues. Per the germline V gene, CDR1 is SNHLY and CDR2 is FYNNEI. For the CDR3, the DNA is TGTGCCGCCAAACGGGACTCTTACGAGCAGTACTTC. Residues: CAAKRDSYEQYF.

V and J are TRBV2 and TRBJ1-6; D is possibly TRBD1 (5 bases). The CDR3 contains 14 residues. The V gene's germline CDR1 is SNHLY and CDR2 FYNNEI. Trimming removed 4 bases at V and 10 bases at J, with 14 bases between. CDR3 sequence: CASSALGRDSPLHF. The CDR3 DNA follows: TGTGCCAGCAGTGCACTGGGAAGGGACTCACCCCTCCACTTT.

The CDR3 DNA sequence: TGTGCCAGCATGGGCAGCCTCTCTGGAAACACCATATATTTT. Amino acid sequence: CASMGSLSGNTIYF. The genes are TRBV27 and TRBJ1-3; the D is unclear. Germline CDR1 and CDR2: MNHEY and SMNVEV (reference sequence). CDR3 size: 14 residues. V was shortened by 7 bases and J by 0 bases, with 10 bases between the two germline ends.

This clone was seen once. The V and J genes are TRBV19 and TRBJ1-1; weak D call: TRBD1 (6 bases). V was cut by 0 bases and J by 6 bases, with 14 bases left in between. Germline V gene lookup returns CDR1 LNHDA and CDR2 SQIVND (reference sequence). The CDR3 spans 15 residues. As DNA, the CDR3 is TGTGCCAGTAGTATAGAGGGGGGGGCGATGGCTGAAGCTTTCTTT. Translating gives CASSIEGGAMAEAFF.

This rearrangement joins TRBV3-1 (or the pseudogene TRBV3-2) to TRBJ1-1, with D uncertain. Between the trimmed V and J ends, which lost 1 base and 5 bases, there was a span of 5 bases. This CDR3 is built from 12 residues. Germline CDR1 and CDR2: LGHDT and YNNKEL (reference sequence). The CDR3 loop is CASSQGRTEAFF. In DNA form, the CDR3 reads TGTGCCAGCAGCCAAGGTCGAACTGAAGCTTTCTTT.

This chain connects TRBV9 to TRBJ1-2; D is ambiguous. This CDR3 has 13 residues. The germline gives CDR1 SGDLS, CDR2 YYNGEE. Trimming took off 0 bases at V and 2 bases at J, with 5 bases between the two ends. The CDR3 region is CASSVVLNYGYTF. The DNA for the CDR3 is TGTGCCAGCAGCGTAGTCCTAAACTATGGCTACACCTTC.

The chain recombines TRBV11-2 with TRBJ2-7, with D unresolved. Germline values: CDR1 SGHAT, CDR2 FQNNGV. Trimming left V 1 base short and J 4 bases short, with 2 bases between. The CDR3 is made up of 11 amino acids. This CDR3 reads CASSLVYEQYF. CDR3 in DNA: TGTGCCAGCAGCTTAGTATACGAGCAGTACTTC.

The chain employs TRBV29-1 and TRBJ2-3; TRBD1 matches at 7 bases. The CDR3 consists of 14 residues. Germline assignment: CDR1 SQVTM and CDR2 ANQGSEA. This CDR3 reads CSVAVGQGTDTQYF. For the CDR3, the DNA is TGCAGTGTGGCGGTTGGACAGGGCACAGATACGCAGTATTTT.

The J gene is TRBJ1-4, the V gene TRBV11-2; D is uncertain. The CDR3 is 15 amino acids. V was cut by 5 bases and J by 7 bases, with 17 bases left in between. CDR1 is SGHAT, CDR2 FQNNGV, per germline. CDR3 sequence reads: CASSKSGGFTEKLFF. CDR3 bases: TGTGCCAGCAGCAAAAGTGGAGGGTTTACTGAAAAACTGTTTTTT.

This chain uses TRBV11-3 with TRBJ2-1; maybe TRBD1 (6 bases). The germline gives CDR1 SGHNT, CDR2 YENEEA. The V gene lost 2 bases and the J gene lost 4 bases, with 15 bases spanning the gap. The CDR3 is 16 amino acids. The CDR3 DNA reads TGTGCCAGCAGCTTAAGTGGGACACGTATTTACAATGAGCAGTTCTTC. This sequence encodes CASSLSGTRIYNEQFF.

This clone was seen just once. The gene calls are TRBV2 and TRBJ2-5; 8 bases align to TRBD1. The CDR3 is 15 residues long. Per the germline V gene, CDR1 is SNHLY and CDR2 is FYNNEI. Losses at the gene ends were 5 bases for V and 5 bases for J; bases not matched to a gene: 10. CDR3 in amino acids: CASSKQGVIIETQYF. DNA for the CDR3: TGTGCCAGCAGTAAACAGGGGGTTATCATTGAGACCCAGTACTTC.

V gene TRBV7-2 combines with J gene TRBJ1-3, with D uncertain. Trimming stripped 1 base from V and 0 bases from J, with 10 bases between. CDR3 length: 16 residues. Germline CDR1 and CDR2: SGHTA and FQGNSA. The CDR3 DNA follows: TGTGCCAGCAGCTTAGAGGCAAGGTACTCTGGAAACACCATATATTTT. It specifies CASSLEARYSGNTIYF.

J is TRBJ2-1 and V is TRBV4-3; D possibly corresponds to TRBD2 (7 bases). This CDR3 spans 15 amino acids. The V and J ends lost 2 bases and 8 bases respectively, with 16 bases between them. CDR1 and CDR2 from the germline V gene are LGHNA and YSLEER. The CDR3 nucleotides are TGCGCCAGCAGCCAACGGGCGGGGGCGGGGGATGAGCAGTTCTTC. Amino acid sequence: CASSQRAGAGDEQFF.

CDR3 nucleotide sequence: TGTGCCAGCAGCCTTTCGGACCCCAATCAGCCCCAGCATTTT. The encoded protein is CASSLSDPNQPQHF. This chain links TRBV28 with TRBJ1-5; unclear D gene. In germline, CDR1 is MDHEN, CDR2 SYDVKM. The CDR3 is made up of 14 amino acids. V gave up 6 bases and J gave up 3 bases, with 12 bases separating them.

The chain is built from TRBV18 and TRBJ2-7; 8 bases are shared with TRBD2. Germline loops: CDR1 KGHSH, CDR2 LQKENI. This CDR3 spans 15 amino acids. J lost 3 bases, V lost 3 bases, and 7 bases had no gene match. The CDR3, as DNA: TGTGCCAGCTCACCGGAGACGGGACTAGTCTACGAGCAGTACTTC. Residues: CASSPETGLVYEQYF.

This clone was observed a few times. This sequence joins TRBV9 and TRBJ1-5, with TRBD1 as a possible D gene (5 bases). Germline V gene sequence: CDR1 SGDLS, CDR2 YYNGEE. The CDR3 totals 14 residues. V lost 0 bases to trimming and J lost 4 bases, with 8 bases between them. The CDR3 spells CASSVDGANQPQHF. In nucleotides, the CDR3 is TGTGCCAGCAGCGTAGACGGGGCGAATCAGCCCCAGCATTTT.

As DNA, the CDR3 is TGTGCCAGCAGCGCTAAGACGCTAGCGGCCAATAACAATGAGCAGTTCTTC. Residues: CASSAKTLAANNNEQFF. This chain joins TRBV9 and TRBJ2-1; TRBD2 agrees at 7 bases. The junction had 14 bases not matched to a gene; V was cut back by 3 bases and J by 5 bases. Germline V gene data show CDR1 as SGDLS and CDR2 as YYNGEE. The CDR3 has 17 amino acids.

This chain joins TRBV7-9 and TRBJ2-7, with TRBD2 matching 11 bases. V was clipped by 5 bases and J by 4 bases; unmatched bases: 10. Germline V CDR1 and CDR2: SEHNR, FQNEAQ (reference sequence). The CDR3 contains 16 residues. The CDR3: CASSPGSGLAAYEQYF. CDR3 nucleotides: TGTGCCAGCAGCCCAGGGTCGGGACTAGCGGCTTACGAGCAGTACTTC.

The chain has TRBV4-2 and TRBJ1-2; D is ambiguous. The germline V gene encodes CDR1 LGHNA and CDR2 YNFKEQ. With 4 bases removed from V and 7 bases from J, the gap between germline ends came to 13 bases. This CDR3 region has 13 residues. The CDR3 region has the DNA TGTGCCAGCAGCCCCCCCGGAGGGTTTGGCTACACCTTC. Amino acids: CASSPPGGFGYTF.

The V gene is TRBV10-3, the J gene TRBJ1-1; perhaps TRBD1 as D (5 bases). Trimming shortened V by 0 bases and J by 3 bases, and 14 bases separated the two germline ends. Germline values: CDR1 ENHRY, CDR2 SYGVKD. The CDR3 has 16 amino acids. The CDR3 is CAISESITGWDTEAFF. The CDR3 bases are TGTGCCATCAGTGAGTCGATTACAGGATGGGACACTGAAGCTTTCTTT.

This chain joins TRBV5-4 and TRBJ2-7, with 7 bases identical to TRBD1. Germline CDR1 SGHNT, CDR2 YYREEE (reference sequence). V shed 4 bases, J shed 3 bases, and the junction held 10 bases outside the gene matches. This CDR3 contains 15 residues. The CDR3 coding sequence is TGTGCCAGCAGCGACCCGAGGACAGGTAGCTACGAGCAGTACTTC. This translates into CASSDPRTGSYEQYF.